One sample yielded the 17 T cell receptor beta chains listed below, sequenced in a study of PD-1 blockade in classical Hodgkin lymphoma. No patient escaped relapse after autologous stem cell transplantation, and brentuximab vedotin exposure varied. Only in-frame clones appear in the TCRdb table, and some are missing; sequencing was by immunoSEQ multiplex PCR. This sample carries 25,000 to 35,000 clones, approximately 70% of them seen once, and the ten largest clones take 13% to 15%. The sample here was peripheral blood mononuclear cells (PBMCs), taken before the second cycle of nivolumab. Every receptor here comes from a human donor with classical Hodgkin lymphoma.

The rearrangement joins TRBV11-2 to TRBJ1-1; no reliable D call. Per germline, CDR1 SGHAT and CDR2 FQNNGV. The ends were cut back, 5 bases at V and 10 bases at J, with 17 bases in the middle. The CDR3 runs 13 residues. The CDR3: CASSAAPGVTAFF. The CDR3 coding sequence is TGTGCCAGCAGCGCGGCCCCTGGGGTAACAGCTTTCTTT.

A few counts support this clone. The genes are TRBV6-1 and TRBJ2-2; D might be TRBD2 (5 bases). The CDR3 is made up of 15 amino acids. V was clipped by 7 bases and J by 4 bases, with 16 bases between them. The V gene's germline CDR1 is MNHNS and CDR2 SASEGT. CDR3: CASTLGRAGTGELFF. CDR3 DNA sequence: TGTGCCAGCACCCTGGGCCGGGCGGGCACCGGGGAGCTGTTTTTT.

This clone was detected a few times. This sequence joins TRBV15 and TRBJ1-6; 11 bases map to TRBD1. V was clipped by 2 bases and J by 11 bases; unmatched bases: 5. Germline CDR1 LNHNV, CDR2 YYDKDF (reference sequence). CDR3 size: 15 residues. The chain's CDR3 is CATSRKGQGAPPLHF. In DNA, the CDR3 is TGTGCCACCAGCAGAAAAGGACAGGGGGCTCCACCCCTCCACTTT. Looking up the rest from reference TRBV15 and TRBJ1-6 gives the full variable domain: DAMVIQNPRYQVTQFGKPVTLSCSQTLNHNVMYWYQQKSSQAPKLLFHYYDKDFNNEADTPDNFQSRRPNTSFCFLDIRSPGLGDTAMYLCATSRKGQGAPPLHFGNGTRLTVT.

The CDR3 nucleotides read TGTGCCAGCAGCTTGGGGACAGCTAATGAAAAACTGTTTTTT. It is translated as CASSLGTANEKLFF. This chain uses TRBV7-9 with TRBJ1-4, with 7 bases fitting TRBD1. Germline CDR1 SEHNR, CDR2 FQNEAQ (reference sequence). This CDR3 comprises 14 residues. The V and J ends lost 3 bases and 3 bases, in that order; junction bases with no gene match: 1.

The J gene is TRBJ2-2, the V gene TRBV4-2, with TRBD2 matching over 8 bases. J gave up 0 bases and V 4 bases, and 7 bases lay outside the gene matches. Germline CDR1 reads LGHNA; CDR2 reads YNFKEQ. The CDR3 runs to 17 residues. The CDR3 coding sequence is TGTGCCAGCAGCCGGGCCGCGGGGGGAACGAACACCGGGGAGCTGTTTTTT. It encodes CASSRAAGGTNTGELFF.

J is TRBJ1-4 and V is TRBV5-4, with 9 bases aligning to TRBD1. With V trimmed by 4 bases and J by 3 bases, 7 bases remained unmatched. Germline CDR1 is SGHNT and CDR2 is YYREEE (reference sequence). The CDR3 loop spans 16 amino acids. The CDR3 loop reads CASSQNRGQSNEKLFF. As DNA, the CDR3 is TGTGCCAGCAGCCAGAACAGGGGGCAATCTAATGAAAAACTGTTTTTT.

The chain uses TRBV6-4 and TRBJ2-1; 12 bases fit TRBD2. V was clipped by 5 bases and J by 4 bases; unmatched bases: 6. The germline gives CDR1 MRHNA, CDR2 SNTAGT. CDR3 length: 16 amino acids. The CDR3 region has the DNA TGTGCCAGCAGTAGACTAGCGGGGGACTCTTACAATGAGCAGTTCTTC. This codes for CASSRLAGDSYNEQFF.

In regard to this clone: Compared with germline, one end of the junction differs, possibly owing to a read error. The chain uses TRBV19 and TRBJ1-5; D may be TRBD1 (6 bases). The CDR3 covers 15 residues. The germline V gene has CDR1 LNHDA and CDR2 SQIVND (reference sequence). CDR3 DNA: TGTGCCAGTAGTATAGATAGGGGGAGCAGTCAGCCCCAGCATTTT. Its protein product is CASSIDRGSSQPQHF.

This clone was detected only a few times. This chain connects TRBV11-2 to TRBJ1-2; D gene ambiguous. The CDR3 extends over 13 amino acids. CDR1 and CDR2 from the germline V gene are SGHAT and FQNNGV. V lost 2 bases and J 2 bases, leaving 6 bases between the germline ends. In DNA form, the CDR3 reads TGTGCCAGCAGCTTAAACAAAAACTATGGCTACACCTTC. It translates to CASSLNKNYGYTF.

The CDR3 spells CASSLAEPYNEQFF. CDR3 nucleotide sequence: TGTGCCAGCAGTTTGGCAGAGCCTTACAATGAGCAGTTCTTC. The chain is built from TRBV6-5 and TRBJ2-1, with unresolved D. The germline V gene has CDR1 MNHEY and CDR2 SVGAGI. Trimming pared 4 bases from V and 4 bases from J, leaving 11 bases between. This CDR3 is built from 14 residues.

This sequence joins TRBV28 and TRBJ1-2; the match to TRBD1 covers 8 bases. V lost 6 bases, J lost 5 bases, and 8 bases stayed unmatched. Germline CDR1 is MDHEN and CDR2 is SYDVKM. The CDR3 has 14 residues. DNA of the CDR3: TGTGCCAGCAGCGAACAGGGGGTAGGGTATGGCTACACCTTC. Protein product: CASSEQGVGYGYTF.

The CDR3 loop reads CASSDRDTGELFF. The CDR3, as DNA: TGTGCCAGCAGTGACAGGGACACCGGGGAGCTGTTTTTT. J is TRBJ2-2 and V is TRBV6-4; D unresolved. Trimming left V 2 bases short and J 3 bases short, with 4 bases between. The germline V gene has CDR1 MRHNA and CDR2 SNTAGT. There are 13 residues in the CDR3.

This clone was counted a single time. The chain carries TRBV19 and TRBJ2-1, with D unresolved. The CDR3 is made up of 14 amino acids. Trimming stripped 5 bases from V and 5 bases from J, with 13 bases between. CDR1 is LNHDA, CDR2 SQIVND, per germline (reference sequence). CDR3 sequence: CASSPVLANNEQFF. DNA of the CDR3: TGTGCCAGTAGTCCCGTACTCGCGAACAATGAGCAGTTCTTC.

The chain employs TRBV19 and TRBJ1-1; 7 bases agree with TRBD1. There are 12 residues in the CDR3. Germline V CDR1 and CDR2: LNHDA, SQIVND (reference sequence). J lost 5 bases, V lost 9 bases, and 6 bases had no gene match. Written as DNA, the CDR3 is TGTGCCAGCCTACAGGGGACGACTGAAGCTTTCTTT. Its translation is CASLQGTTEAFF. Full variable domain (remainder filled in from reference TRBV19 and TRBJ1-1): DGGITQSPKYLFRKEGQNVTLSCEQNLNHDAMYWYRQDPGQGLRLIYYSQIVNDFQKGDIAEGYSVSREKKESFPLTVTSAQKNPTAFYLCASLQGTTEAFFGQGTRLTVV.

This chain links TRBV28 with TRBJ2-1, with D possibly TRBD1 on 5 matching bases. The germline V gene encodes CDR1 MDHEN and CDR2 SYDVKM. This CDR3 is built from 14 residues. Trimming took 4 bases from V and 8 from J, leaving 15 bases between them. The chain's CDR3 is CASSSNYRIHEQFF. The CDR3, as DNA: TGTGCCAGCAGTTCGAATTACAGGATCCATGAGCAGTTCTTC.

This clone was seen only a few times. The chain has TRBV18 and TRBJ1-1; TRBD1 agrees at 7 bases. Germline loops: CDR1 KGHSH, CDR2 LQKENI. This CDR3 region has 15 residues. With 2 bases clipped from V and 4 bases from J, the junction kept 7 bases outside the gene matches. The CDR3 region has the DNA TGTGCCAGCTCACCAGCCGACAGGGCTGGCACTGAAGCTTTCTTT. It specifies CASSPADRAGTEAFF.

The V and J genes are TRBV5-8 and TRBJ2-1; D is perhaps TRBD1 (7 bases). The CDR3 covers 15 residues. Germline values: CDR1 SGHTS, CDR2 YDEGEE. V was clipped by 3 bases and J by 9 bases, with 19 bases between them. The CDR3 nucleotides are TGTGCCAGCAGCTCGCCTTTGTCAGGGGGGAGTGAGCAGTTCTTC. It encodes CASSSPLSGGSEQFF.